This is a list of T cell receptor beta chains from one sample in a study of cytomegalovirus exposure and HLA in healthy donors. Sequencing used immunoSEQ multiplex PCR; TCRdb keeps in-frame clones, though not all of them. The sample has some 150,000 clones; nearly 80% are singletons. The specimen sequenced was PBMCs. These receptors were obtained from a man aged 18 to 29 in good health and CMV-seropositive. The CDR3 runs from the conserved cysteine through the conserved F or W. The order of the fields is J gene, V gene, clone size, D gene, CDR3 length, CDR3 DNA, CDR3 protein. D genes are given only for firm matches. Clone size, where shown, is once, few, many, or a class for clones that have expanded.

J: TRBJ1-2; V: TRBV30; size: once; D: -; length: 14; DNA: TGTGCCTGGAGTTCCGGTAGCTATTTCTATGGCTACACCTTC; CDR3: CAWSSGSYFYGYTF
J: TRBJ2-5; V: TRBV20-1; size: -; D: -; length: 11; DNA: TGCAGTGGGACAGTCCAAGAGACCCAGTACTTC; CDR3: CSGTVQETQYF
J: TRBJ1-4; V: TRBV19; size: -; D: -; length: 13; DNA: TGTGCCAGTAGTATACTGGGCTGGGAAAAACTGTTTTTT; CDR3: CASSILGWEKLFF
J: TRBJ1-1; V: TRBV18; size: few; D: -; length: 15; DNA: TGTGCCAGCTCACCAGGTCAGGGGATGAACACTGAAGCTTTCTTT; CDR3: CASSPGQGMNTEAFF
J: TRBJ2-3; V: TRBV27; size: -; D: TRBD2; length: 15; DNA: TGTGCCAGCTCGGGACTAGCGGGAGAGGCAGATACGCAGTATTTT; CDR3: CASSGLAGEADTQYF
J: TRBJ2-7; V: TRBV5-1; size: once; D: -; length: 13; DNA: TGCGCCAGCAGCCGGGACAACGGCTTCGAGCAGTACTTC; CDR3: CASSRDNGFEQYF
J: TRBJ1-2; V: TRBV10-3; size: -; D: -; length: 14; DNA: TGTGCCATCAGTGACCCCGGGACACGATTGGGTAGCACCTTC; CDR3: CAISDPGTRLGSTF
J: TRBJ1-1; V: TRBV30; size: -; D: -; length: 13; DNA: TGTGCCTGGAGTGGCGGCTTAGGCACTGAAGCTTTCTTT; CDR3: CAWSGGLGTEAFF
J: TRBJ2-1; V: TRBV4-1; size: -; D: -; length: 16; DNA: TGCGCCAGCAGCCACACAGCGGAGGGGTCCTACAATGAGCAGTTCTTC; CDR3: CASSHTAEGSYNEQFF
J: TRBJ1-1; V: TRBV19; size: -; D: TRBD1; length: 12; DNA: TGTGCCAGTAGCCCCACAGGGGCCGAAGCTTTCTTT; CDR3: CASSPTGAEAFF
J: TRBJ2-3; V: TRBV7-9; size: -; D: -; length: 18; DNA: TGTGCCAGCAGCTTAAACCCCAGGGGCGGAACTAGCACAGATACGCAGTATTTT; CDR3: CASSLNPRGGTSTDTQYF
J: TRBJ1-4; V: TRBV28; size: -; D: -; length: 15; DNA: TGTGCCAGCAGTATCTTTATGGGAAGGGGTGAAAAACTGTTTTTT; CDR3: CASSIFMGRGEKLFF
J: TRBJ2-1; V: TRBV7-9; size: -; D: -; length: 16; DNA: TGTGCCAGCAGCTTAACGGGAGTAAGCTCCTACAATGAGCAGTTCTTC; CDR3: CASSLTGVSSYNEQFF
J: TRBJ1-6; V: TRBV6-6; size: -; D: -; length: 15; DNA: TGTGCCAGCAGTTACGATAGCTCCTATAATTCACCCCTCCACTTT; CDR3: CASSYDSSYNSPLHF
J: TRBJ2-7; V: TRBV5-5; size: -; D: TRBD1; length: 15; DNA: TGTGCCAGCAGGTCACTCGGGACAGTAGCGCCTCACCGGTACTTC; CDR3: CASRSLGTVAPHRYF
J: TRBJ1-5; V: TRBV12-2; size: -; D: -; length: 21; DNA: TGTGCAAGTCGCTCTTTGCCGGGACAGAGTCCACTAAAAGATAGCAATCAGCCCCAGCATTTT; CDR3: CASRSLPGQSPLKDSNQPQHF
J: TRBJ1-1; V: TRBV5-6; size: few; D: -; length: 16; DNA: TGTGCCAGCAGCTTGGGGGTGGTCAGGGGTTCCTCTGAAGCTTTCTTT; CDR3: CASSLGVVRGSSEAFF
J: TRBJ2-2; V: TRBV5-1; size: -; D: TRBD1; length: 15; DNA: TGCGCCAGCTCCCTCGGACAGGCGAGCACCGGGGAGCTGTTTTTT; CDR3: CASSLGQASTGELFF
J: TRBJ2-1; V: TRBV25-1; size: -; D: TRBD1; length: 17; DNA: TGTGCCAGCAGTGAACGCCCCTCCGGGACAGGGAACAATGAGCAGTTCTTC; CDR3: CASSERPSGTGNNEQFF
J: TRBJ2-7; V: TRBV14; size: -; D: TRBD2; length: 14; DNA: TGTGCCAGCAGCCCTTGGACTAGCGGCTACGAGCAGTACTTC; CDR3: CASSPWTSGYEQYF
J: TRBJ1-2; V: TRBV5-6; size: few; D: -; length: 15; DNA: TGTGCCAGTCTTACAGGCTTATCCGCGGACTATGGCTACACCTTC; CDR3: CASLTGLSADYGYTF
J: TRBJ1-2; V: TRBV21-1; size: once; D: -; length: 15; DNA: TGTGCCAGCAGCAAACGACAGCCAAGGAACTATGGCTACACCTTC; CDR3: CASSKRQPRNYGYTF
J: TRBJ2-1; V: TRBV7-2; size: -; D: -; length: 14; DNA: TGTGCCAGCAGCTTAGACCCAGGGGTTCATGAGCAGTTCTTC; CDR3: CASSLDPGVHEQFF
J: TRBJ1-3; V: TRBV5-1; size: -; D: TRBD1; length: 17; DNA: TGCGCCAGCAGTCCCTACTCGAGGGGGCCGTCTGGAAACACCATATATTTT; CDR3: CASSPYSRGPSGNTIYF
J: TRBJ1-2; V: TRBV27; size: few; D: -; length: 15; DNA: TGTGCCAGCAGTTTATCACACGCTTCGGGGGATGGCTACACCTTC; CDR3: CASSLSHASGDGYTF